This is a list of T cell receptor beta chains from one sample in a study of shared clonotypes between healthy human individuals. TCRdb's table, derived via immunoSEQ multiplex PCR, lists solely in-frame clones and lacks some. The sample has about 990,000 clones; around 78% are singletons. Sequencing used memory CD4+ T cells from PBMCs. Every receptor here comes from a man between 18 and 35 years old in good health. Some clones in this sample may be carry-over from other donors' samples. The CDR3 runs from the conserved cysteine through the conserved F or W. The D gene is left open where the match is weak. Part of the rows lack a size; the others show once, few, many or a class for expanded clones.

V gene,clone size,J gene,D gene,CDR3 DNA,CDR3 protein
TRBV18,few,TRBJ1-1,-,TGTGCCAGCTCACCACCGGGACGCGTGGGGGGGGCGAACACTGAAGCTTTCTTT,CASSPPGRVGGANTEAFF
TRBV18,-,TRBJ1-5,-,TGTGCCAGCTCACCATGGGGACATCCTTCCTATAGCAATCAGCCCCAGCATTTT,CASSPWGHPSYSNQPQHF
TRBV6-5,few,TRBJ2-6,-,TGTGCCAGCAGAGTGGGGGCCAACGTCCTGACTTTC,CASRVGANVLTF
TRBV29-1,-,TRBJ2-1,-,TGCAGCGTCGTCCGGGGTTACTCCTACAATGAGCAGTTCTTC,CSVVRGYSYNEQFF
TRBV18,-,TRBJ2-3,-,TGTGCCAGCTCACCACCGATCGGCGGACGGCGCACAGATACGCAGTATTTT,CASSPPIGGRRTDTQYF
TRBV2,once,TRBJ2-7,-,TGTGCCAGCGTGGCTAACGGAGTCTCCTACGAGCAGTACTTC,CASVANGVSYEQYF
TRBV7-2,-,TRBJ2-3,-,TGTGCCAGCAGCCCCCCCGCCGGGATCGGCACAGATACGCAGTATTTT,CASSPPAGIGTDTQYF
TRBV6-5,-,TRBJ2-1,-,TGTGCCAGCAGTTACTCGAGGAGTGACAATGAGCAGTTCTTC,CASSYSRSDNEQFF
TRBV7-6,-,TRBJ1-1,TRBD1,TGTGCCAGCAGCTTTTACCCCGGGACAGGGGGCCTGGTCACTGAAGCTTTCTTT,CASSFYPGTGGLVTEAFF
TRBV18,-,TRBJ1-1,-,TGTGCCAGCTCACAGCCAGGGGCCGGCCAAACTGAAGCTTTCTTT,CASSQPGAGQTEAFF
TRBV7-9,-,TRBJ1-1,-,TGTGCCAGCAGCCCGGCGGCTGAAGCTTTCTTT,CASSPAAEAFF
TRBV28,once,TRBJ1-5,TRBD1,TGTGCCAGCAGTTCCGCGGGACAGCCATATAGCAATCAGCCCCAGCATTTT,CASSSAGQPYSNQPQHF
TRBV4-2,-,TRBJ2-3,-,TGTGCCAGCAACCAAGATCCCACTAGTAGCACAGATACGCAGTATTTT,CASNQDPTSSTDTQYF
TRBV27,-,TRBJ2-7,TRBD2,TGTGCCAGCAGGGGGAGCGGGAGGGTGGCCGAGCAGTACTTC,CASRGSGRVAEQYF
TRBV7-9,few,TRBJ2-7,-,TGTGCCAGCAGCTTAGCCGGGAGCCGGTCGTGGGAGCAGTACTTC,CASSLAGSRSWEQYF
TRBV9,-,TRBJ2-5,-,TGTGCCAGCAGCCCCGGGAGGGGGCTAGGGCAAGAGACCCAGTACTTC,CASSPGRGLGQETQYF
TRBV18,-,TRBJ1-5,-,TGTGCCAGCTCACCACCCGGGACACGGAGCAATCAGCCCCAGCATTTT,CASSPPGTRSNQPQHF
TRBV6-6,-,TRBJ2-1,TRBD2,TGTGCCAGCAGTTACGCCTTAGCGGGACTTCGTAATGAGCAGTTCTTC,CASSYALAGLRNEQFF
TRBV28,-,TRBJ2-2,-,TGTGCCAGCAGTTTATCGGACACCGGGGAGCTGTTTTTT,CASSLSDTGELFF
TRBV18,few,TRBJ1-4,-,TGTGCCAGCTCACCACCCTCAGGGAATGGTGAAAAACTGTTTTTT,CASSPPSGNGEKLFF
TRBV2,-,TRBJ2-5,-,TGTGCCAGCATGGGCCCCCCCCGCGCGGAGACCCAGTACTTC,CASMGPPRAETQYF
TRBV4-1,few,TRBJ1-2,TRBD1,TGCGCCAGCAGCCACGGCAGGGGGACGAATAACTATGGCTACACCTTC,CASSHGRGTNNYGYTF
TRBV4-1,-,TRBJ2-2,TRBD1,TGCGCCAGCAGCCGCAGGGACCGACAGGGCGGGGAGCTGTTTTTT,CASSRRDRQGGELFF
TRBV28,many,TRBJ1-2,-,TGTGCCAGCAGGACAGACGCTAACTATGGCTACACCTTC,CASRTDANYGYTF
TRBV5-3,many,TRBJ2-7,-,TGTGCCAGAATCTCATGTGCTGGCCAGGAGCCTTACGAGCAGTACTTC,CARISCAGQEPYEQYF
TRBV19,-,TRBJ2-3,-,TGTGCCAGTAGTTTGGACATTAGCACAGATACGCAGTATTTT,CASSLDISTDTQYF
TRBV18,few,TRBJ1-5,TRBD1,TGTGCCAGCTCACGAGACAGGGATCAGCCCCAGCATTTT,CASSRDRDQPQHF
TRBV7-2,-,TRBJ1-5,TRBD1,TGTGCCAGCAGCTTACAGGGGGCCGGACAGCCCCAGCATTTT,CASSLQGAGQPQHF
TRBV13,-,TRBJ2-1,TRBD2,TGTGCCAGCAGGACGACCGGGACTAGCGGCTACAATGAGCAGTTCTTC,CASRTTGTSGYNEQFF
TRBV25-1,-,TRBJ1-6,TRBD1,TGTGCCAGCAGATCGACAGGGGCGACATATAATTCACCCCTCCACTTT,CASRSTGATYNSPLHF
TRBV4-3,-,TRBJ2-3,-,TGCGCCAGCAGCCAAGTAGGGGGTACAGATACGCAGTATTTT,CASSQVGGTDTQYF
TRBV30,-,TRBJ1-1,-,TGTGCCTGGAGCCCCACAGGGTTCCCTGAAGCTTTCTTT,CAWSPTGFPEAFF
TRBV29-1,once,TRBJ2-1,-,TGCAGCGTTTATAGGGGGGCGGATGAGCAGTTCTTC,CSVYRGADEQFF
TRBV5-4,-,TRBJ1-4,-,TGTGCCAGCAGAGGGGGGGAGAATGAAAAACTGTTTTTT,CASRGGENEKLFF
TRBV2,-,TRBJ2-7,-,TGTGCCAGCAGTGAAGCTGGGGACGGGCAGTACTTC,CASSEAGDGQYF
TRBV7-2,-,TRBJ2-5,-,TGTGCCAGCAGCTTGAACAGGGGGGGAGAGACCCAGTACTTC,CASSLNRGGETQYF
TRBV7-3,-,TRBJ2-5,TRBD1,TGTGCCAGCAGCCTGGACAGGGCGCCCCGGGAGACCCAGTACTTC,CASSLDRAPRETQYF
TRBV9,-,TRBJ2-1,TRBD2,TGTGCCAGCAGCCCCTCGGGCGGGAGGTACAATGAGCAGTTCTTC,CASSPSGGRYNEQFF
TRBV2,-,TRBJ2-6,TRBD2,TGTGCCAGCAGAGGTAATCTAGCGGGAGCTTTCGGGGCCAACGTCCTGACTTTC,CASRGNLAGAFGANVLTF
TRBV29-1,-,TRBJ2-1,-,TGCAGCGTTGGCGCAGCTTACAATGAGCAGTTCTTC,CSVGAAYNEQFF
TRBV11-3,-,TRBJ2-5,-,TGTGCCAGCAGCTTGGGGCGGGGCTATCAAGAGACCCAGTACTTC,CASSLGRGYQETQYF
TRBV6-5,-,TRBJ2-5,-,TGTGCCAGCAGTTACTCGATATCGAGACAAGAGACCCAGTACTTC,CASSYSISRQETQYF
TRBV28,-,TRBJ1-4,-,TGTGCCAGCAGGACCGAGGGGGGTAATGAAAAACTGTTTTTT,CASRTEGGNEKLFF
TRBV6-6,many,TRBJ1-2,-,TGTGCCAGCAGTTACTCGGGGTGGGACACAGGAAATGGCTACACCTTC,CASSYSGWDTGNGYTF
TRBV11-1,-,TRBJ1-1,-,TGTGCCAGCAGCTTAGTAGTGAACACTGAAGCTTTCTTT,CASSLVVNTEAFF
TRBV18,-,TRBJ2-1,-,TGTGCCAGCTCACCACAGGCAGGTCAGAATGAGCAGTTCTTC,CASSPQAGQNEQFF
TRBV29-1,-,TRBJ2-1,-,TGCAGCCAAACAGAGAGCTCCTACAATGAGCAGTTCTTC,CSQTESSYNEQFF
TRBV28,-,TRBJ2-7,TRBD2,TGTGCCAGCAGGGGAGGACTAGCATCCTCCTACGAGCAGTACTTC,CASRGGLASSYEQYF
TRBV28,-,TRBJ1-1,-,TGTGCCAGCCGTGGCGCTACTCGTGGATCTGAAGCTTTCTTT,CASRGATRGSEAFF
TRBV27,-,TRBJ1-2,-,TGTGCCAGCAGTTTTGGGGGGAGTATGAGTACCGGCTACACCTTC,CASSFGGSMSTGYTF
TRBV28,-,TRBJ2-3,-,TGTGCCAGCAGTTTATCTCCCCATCGGACTTTCGGACCGCAGTATTTT,CASSLSPHRTFGPQYF